This TCR beta chain was captured in a study of blood T cell repertoires in COVID-19. Clones were sequenced by immunoSEQ multiplex PCR, and TCRdb holds only the in-frame ones, with some missing. The table has 130,000 to 150,000 clones, about four fifths seen once. The CDR3 sequence is 14 residues long. V was pared by 5 bases and J by 3 bases, with 5 bases of the junction left unmatched. Germline V gives CDR1 SGHVS, CDR2 FQNEAQ. Sequencing was performed on peripheral blood. The chain couples TRBV7-8 to TRBJ1-1, with 8 bases lining up with TRBD1. The sequence derives from a human donor with acute or convalescent COVID-19. The donor label of this sample is uncertain. The CDR3 protein is CASSATGGYTEAFF. In DNA, the CDR3 is TGTGCCAGCAGCGCTACAGGGGGGTACACTGAAGCTTTCTTT.